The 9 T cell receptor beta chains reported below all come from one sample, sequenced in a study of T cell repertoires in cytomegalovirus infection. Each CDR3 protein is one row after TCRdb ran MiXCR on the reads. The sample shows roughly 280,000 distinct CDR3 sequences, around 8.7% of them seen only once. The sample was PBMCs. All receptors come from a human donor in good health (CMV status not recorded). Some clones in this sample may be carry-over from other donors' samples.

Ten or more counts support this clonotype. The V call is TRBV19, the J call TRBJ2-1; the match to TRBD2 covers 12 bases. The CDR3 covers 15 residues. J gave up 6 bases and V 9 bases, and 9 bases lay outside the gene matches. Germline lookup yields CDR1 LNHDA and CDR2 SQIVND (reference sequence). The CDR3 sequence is CASTLTSGRRNEQFF. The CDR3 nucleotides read TGTGCCAGCACCCTGACTAGCGGGAGACGCAATGAGCAGTTCTTC.

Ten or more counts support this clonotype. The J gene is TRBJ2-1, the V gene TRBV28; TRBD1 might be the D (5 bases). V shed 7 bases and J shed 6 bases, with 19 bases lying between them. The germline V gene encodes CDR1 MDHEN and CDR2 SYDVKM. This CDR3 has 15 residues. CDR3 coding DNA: TGTGCCAGCACCATACTGGGAACCCAGGGCAATGAGCAGTTCTTC. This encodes CASTILGTQGNEQFF. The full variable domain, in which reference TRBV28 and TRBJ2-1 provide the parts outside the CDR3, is DVKVTQSSRYLVKRTGEKVFLECVQDMDHENMFWYRQDPGLGLRLIYFSYDVKMKEKGDIPEGYSVSREKKERFSLILESASTNQTSMYLCASTILGTQGNEQFFGPGTRLTVL.

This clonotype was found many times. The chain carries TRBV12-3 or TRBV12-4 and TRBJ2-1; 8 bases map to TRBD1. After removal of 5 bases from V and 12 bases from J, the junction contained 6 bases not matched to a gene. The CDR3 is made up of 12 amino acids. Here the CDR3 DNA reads TGTGCCAGCAGTAAGGACGGACAGGGGCAGTTCTTC. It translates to CASSKDGQGQFF.

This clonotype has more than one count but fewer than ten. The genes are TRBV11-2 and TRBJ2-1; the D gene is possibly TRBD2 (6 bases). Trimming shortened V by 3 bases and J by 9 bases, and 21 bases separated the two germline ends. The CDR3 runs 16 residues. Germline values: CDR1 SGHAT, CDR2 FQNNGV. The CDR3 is CASSFRDSSRGLEQFF. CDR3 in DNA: TGTGCCAGCAGCTTTCGGGACTCCTCTCGTGGGCTTGAGCAGTTCTTC.

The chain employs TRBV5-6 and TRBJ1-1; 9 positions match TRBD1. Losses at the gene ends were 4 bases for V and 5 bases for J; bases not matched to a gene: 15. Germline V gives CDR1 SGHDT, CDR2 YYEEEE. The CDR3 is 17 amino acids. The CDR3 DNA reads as TGTGCCAGCAGCCTCCAGTCGACAGGGGGGTTTGCTACTGAAGCTTTCTTT. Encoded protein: CASSLQSTGGFATEAFF. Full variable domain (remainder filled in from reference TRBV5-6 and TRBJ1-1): DAGVTQSPTHLIKTRGQQVTLRCSPKSGHDTVSWYQQALGQGPQFIFQYYEEEERQRGNFPDRFSGHQFPNYSSELNVNALLLGDSALYLCASSLQSTGGFATEAFFGQGTRLTVV.

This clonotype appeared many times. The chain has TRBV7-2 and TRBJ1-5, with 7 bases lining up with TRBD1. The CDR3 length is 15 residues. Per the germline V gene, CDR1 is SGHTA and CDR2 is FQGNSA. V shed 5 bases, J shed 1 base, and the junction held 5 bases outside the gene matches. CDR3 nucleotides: TGTGCCAGCAGCCGGACAGGTTTAAGCAATCAGCCCCAGCATTTT. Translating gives CASSRTGLSNQPQHF.

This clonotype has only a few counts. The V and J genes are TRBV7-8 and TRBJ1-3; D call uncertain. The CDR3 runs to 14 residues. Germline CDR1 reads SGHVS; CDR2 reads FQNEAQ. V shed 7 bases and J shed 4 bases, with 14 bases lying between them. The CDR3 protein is CASTTQRLGNTIYF. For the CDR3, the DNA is TGTGCCAGCACGACCCAGCGGCTCGGAAACACCATATATTTT.

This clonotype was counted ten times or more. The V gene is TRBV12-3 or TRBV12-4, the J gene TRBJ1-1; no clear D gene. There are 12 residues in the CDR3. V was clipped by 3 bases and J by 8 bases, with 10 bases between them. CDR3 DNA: TGTGCCAGCAGTTTTTCTGAGTCCGAAGCTTTCTTT. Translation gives CASSFSESEAFF.

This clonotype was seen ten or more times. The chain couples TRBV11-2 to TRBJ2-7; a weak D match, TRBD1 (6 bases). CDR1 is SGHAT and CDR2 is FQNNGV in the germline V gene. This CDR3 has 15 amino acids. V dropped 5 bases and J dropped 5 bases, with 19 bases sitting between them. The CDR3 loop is CASSPEMGRGHEQYF. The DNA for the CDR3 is TGTGCCAGCAGCCCAGAGATGGGCAGGGGCCACGAGCAGTACTTC.